This TCR beta chain was retrieved from a study of T cell repertoires in cytomegalovirus infection. Study-wide background: Well-studied HLA-B-restricted epitopes and recently identified HLA-C-restricted epitopes of CMV were both used in the study. Both a matching HLA type and CMV infection were indicated by public TCR beta signatures. The study's findings and limits: CMV-specific TCR beta clonotypes restricted by HLA-C were the ones dominating the ex vivo response.

On this clonotype: Its antigen is not known.

One entry per CDR3 protein results from TCRdb running MiXCR on the reads. The data show 900,000 to 950,000 distinct CDR3 sequences, roughly 30% seen once. Sequencing was performed on cultured CD8+ T cells from PBMCs, taken from culture after CMV antigen stimulation. This receptor was obtained from a human donor in good health (CMV status not recorded). Some clones in this sample may be carry-over from other donors' samples.

CDR3 in DNA: TGTGCCAGCAGCGTGGTTACCTCCTACAATGAGCAGTTCTTC. The encoded protein is CASSVVTSYNEQFF. The gene calls are TRBV27 and TRBJ2-1; no reliable D call. Germline values: CDR1 MNHEY, CDR2 SMNVEV (reference sequence). Trimming shortened V by 6 bases and J by 0 bases, and 9 bases separated the two germline ends. The CDR3 runs to 14 residues.